The next 23 T cell receptor beta chains were all read from a single sample in a study of CD8+CD57+ T cells in acquired aplastic anemia. Sequenced patients had shown CD8+CD57+ cell expansion by flow cytometry. TCR beta VDJ and CDR3 profiling used genomic DNA as template. One entry per CDR3 protein, called by TCRdb with MiXCR from the reads. Altogether about 260,000 distinct CDR3 sequences are present, approximately 86% being singletons, with the ten largest covering roughly two fifths. Sequencing input: sorted CD4+, CD8+, or CD8+CD57+ T cells (not recorded which) from PBMCs. The receptors here all came from a human donor with aplastic anemia.

The chain recombines TRBV15 with TRBJ1-2; D is perhaps TRBD1 (5 bases). V lost 0 bases and J lost 2, with 7 bases in between. This CDR3 comprises 14 residues. Germline CDR1 reads LNHNV; CDR2 reads YYDKDF (reference sequence). CDR3 sequence (DNA): TGTGCCACCAGCAGAGACAGGGCCAACTATGGCTACACCTTC. It translates to CATSRDRANYGYTF.

The CDR3 spells CATSGGRGKDTQYF. Written as DNA, the CDR3 is TGTGCCACCAGCGGAGGCAGGGGGAAAGATACGCAGTACTTC. The gene calls are TRBV15 and TRBJ2-3, with 7 bases identical to TRBD1. The assigned J gene may be wrong: the sequence end matches TRBJ2-7 better. The V gene's germline CDR1 is LNHNV and CDR2 YYDKDF (reference sequence). This CDR3 has 14 residues.

This clonotype was seen repeatedly, ten times or more. The CDR3 nucleotides are TGTGCCAGCAGTCATGGTCGACAGGGGGCCCCCGAGCAGTACGTC. This translates into CASSHGRQGAPEQYV. The chain carries TRBV7-9 and TRBJ2-7, with 10 bases fitting TRBD1. Germline CDR1 is SEHNR and CDR2 is FQNEAQ (reference sequence). Trimming took 6 bases from V and 6 from J; bases not matched to a gene: 11. This CDR3 comprises 15 residues.

CDR3 bases: TGCGCCAGCAGCTCATCAGGGACCTCGGGCGAGCAGTACTTC. It codes for CASSSSGTSGEQYF. V usage is TRBV4-3 and J usage is TRBJ2-7; D could derive from TRBD1 or TRBD2 (5 bases each). The CDR3 is 14 amino acids. V lost 5 bases and J 6 bases, leaving 17 bases between the germline ends. Looked up from germline, CDR1 is LGHNA and CDR2 is YSLEER.

The chain couples TRBV19 to TRBJ2-1, with 8 bases matching TRBD2. This CDR3 spans 15 amino acids. With V trimmed by 11 bases and J by 2 bases, 11 bases remained unmatched. Germline V gene data show CDR1 as LNHDA and CDR2 as SQIVND (reference sequence). The CDR3 sequence: CASGLTSGAYNEQFF. In nucleotides, the CDR3 is TGTGCCTCAGGACTCACTAGCGGAGCCTACAATGAGCAGTTCTTC.

A remark on this clonotype: The junction does not match germline at one end; this may be a read error. The chain employs TRBV7-8 and TRBJ2-3; possibly TRBD2 for D (6 bases). Germline V gene data show CDR1 as SGHVS and CDR2 as FQNEAQ. The CDR3 runs 15 residues. The CDR3 loop reads CASSLAGGLENTHYF. CDR3 nucleotide sequence: TGTGCCAGCAGCTTAGCGGGAGGTCTCGAAAATACGCATTATTTT.

In regard to this clonotype: It is unclear where the CDR3 begins or ends on the DNA, so no DNA is shown, and the CDR3 is as TCRdb lists it. This chain joins TRBV7-9 and TRBJ2-1; TRBD1 was called by the table and not checked on the DNA. Germline V gives CDR1 SEHNR, CDR2 FQNEAQ (reference sequence). The CDR3 sequence runs 16 residues, both termini included. CDR3 region: CAGQGAREAQYFGQFF.

A note on this clonotype: A junction end diverges from the germline sequence, so it may reflect a read error. The chain has TRBV7-9 and TRBJ2-7; D might be TRBD1 or TRBD2, each matching 5 bases. CDR3 length: 14 residues. The V gene's germline CDR1 is SEHNR and CDR2 FQNEAQ (reference sequence). The CDR3 reads CASSLRGSYGANVF. In nucleotides, the CDR3 is TGTGCCAGCAGCTTACGGGGTAGCTACGGGGCCAACGTCTTC.

The chain carries TRBV19 and TRBJ1-2; TRBD1 matches 7 bases. V lost 0 bases and J lost 8; bases outside the gene matches: 6. The germline V gene has CDR1 LNHDA and CDR2 SQIVND (reference sequence). The CDR3 spans 14 residues. The CDR3 loop is CASSIDRGEYGYTF. The CDR3 DNA reads as TGTGCCAGTAGTATAGACAGGGGGGAGTACGGCTACACCTTC.

The chain links TRBV29-1 to TRBJ1-2; TRBD1 aligns across 7 bases. The CDR3 runs 12 residues. CDR1 SQVTM and CDR2 ANQGSEA come from the germline V gene. The trim removed 6 bases at V and 4 bases at J, leaving 5 bases unmatched. In DNA form, the CDR3 reads TGCAGCGTCGGGACAGTAATCTATGGCTACACCTTC. Protein product: CSVGTVIYGYTF.

A remark on this clonotype: Germline and junction disagree at one end, which may indicate a read error. The chain uses TRBV7-9 and TRBJ2-4; D not certain. The CDR3 is made up of 12 amino acids. CDR1 and CDR2 from the germline V gene are SEHNR and FQNEAQ (reference sequence). The CDR3 sequence: CASGGAGTADQF. CDR3 DNA sequence: TGTGCCAGCGGCGGAGCCGGAACGGCTGACCAATTC.

This clonotype was counted once. Sequence at one end of the junction differs from germline and may be a read error. The chain links TRBV7-6 to TRBJ2-5; D might be TRBD2 (6 bases). Germline CDR1 is SGHVS and CDR2 is FNYEAQ. This CDR3 has 14 amino acids. CDR3 DNA: TGTGCCAGCAGCAGCGCCAGCGGGCGAGAAACCTACTATTTC. Its translation: CASSSASGRETYYF.

This clonotype occurred a few times. The gene calls are TRBV5-4 and TRBJ2-7; D is perhaps TRBD1 (6 bases). CDR1 and CDR2 (germline): SGHNT, YYREEE (reference sequence). V was clipped by 2 bases and J by 2 bases, with 8 bases between them. This CDR3 spans 13 amino acids. The CDR3 region is CASSFQGPYEQYF. The CDR3 region has the DNA TGTGCCAGCAGCTTTCAGGGGCCCTACGAGCAGTACTTC.

The rearrangement uses TRBV7-6 and TRBJ1-2; possibly TRBD1 for D (5 bases). Germline CDR1 and CDR2: SGHVS and FNYEAQ. This CDR3 comprises 15 residues. V was trimmed by 7 bases and J by 12 bases, leaving 27 bases between them. CDR3 nucleotides: TGTGCCAGCACCCTAGGGAGGGTCCCCGCTGGGGCCAACACCTTC. The encoded protein is CASTLGRVPAGANTF.

With regard to this clonotype: One end of the junction is discordant with germline, which a read error may explain. The chain recombines TRBV7-9 with TRBJ2-5, with D tentatively TRBD2 (5 bases). This CDR3 is 14 amino acids long. Germline CDR1 SEHNR, CDR2 FQNEAQ (reference sequence). CDR3 loop: CATSFQRSGETQYF. In DNA form, the CDR3 reads TGTGCCACCAGCTTTCAAAGAAGCGGAGAGACCCAGTACTTC.

Of note for this clonotype: At one of its ends the junction is not consistent with the germline gene, which may arise from a read error. This chain links TRBV7-9 with TRBJ2-3; D possibly uses TRBD1 or TRBD2 (5 bases each). Germline CDR1 is SEHNR and CDR2 is FQNEAQ (reference sequence). The length of the CDR3 is 13 residues. CDR3: CANEDGAYQTHHF. CDR3 DNA sequence: TGTGCCAACGAGGACGGGGCGTACCAAACGCACCATTTT.

The rearrangement links TRBV7-2 to TRBJ1-1; D is perhaps TRBD1 (6 bases). The CDR3 totals 15 residues. V was cut by 1 base and J by 13 bases, with 22 bases left in between. The V gene's germline CDR1 is SGHTA and CDR2 FQGNSA. DNA for the CDR3: TGTGCCAGCAGCTTAGGCAGGGGAGGGGGGCAGCAAGATTTCTTT. Its protein is CASSLGRGGGQQDFF.

In regard to this clonotype: Because the CDR3 is missing its conserved closing phenylalanine or tryptophan, this is likely a read error. It is unclear where the CDR3 begins or ends on the DNA, so no DNA is shown, and the CDR3 is as TCRdb lists it. This chain connects TRBV7-3 to TRBJ2-5; the tabulated D call, TRBD1, remains unverified against the DNA. The germline V gene has CDR1 SGHTA and CDR2 FQGTGA. The CDR3 comprises 12 residues, both ends counted. CDR3 amino acids: CAGLGGAETEYL.

This clonotype was seen a few times. One end of the junction varies from germline; a read error may be responsible. This chain uses TRBV9 with TRBJ2-4; no definite D call. In germline, CDR1 is SGDLS, CDR2 YYNGEE. The CDR3 has 12 amino acids. CDR3: CASGVAADMQYF. The CDR3 nucleotides read TGTGCCAGCGGAGTAGCTGCAGATATGCAGTATTTC. Full variable domain (rest looked up from reference TRBV9 and TRBJ2-4): DSGVTQTPKHLITATGQRVTLRCSPRSGDLSVYWYQQSLDQGLQFLIQYYNGEERAKGNILERFSAQQFPDLHSELNLSSLELGDSALYFCASGVAADMQYFGAGTRLSVL.

This clonotype came up a few times. This chain connects TRBV9 to TRBJ2-3; 13 bases agree with TRBD2. This CDR3 comprises 14 residues. V was clipped by 5 bases and J by 14 bases; unmatched bases: 11. Looked up from germline, CDR1 is SGDLS and CDR2 is YYNGEE. For the CDR3, the DNA is TGTGCCAGCAGGCAGGGACTAGCGGGAAGTCTGTCGTATTTT. Translated: CASRQGLAGSLSYF.

The CDR3 bases are TGTGCCACCGACGGGGCAGGGAATGAGCAGTTCTTC. This translates into CATDGAGNEQFF. This rearrangement joins TRBV24-1 to TRBJ2-1; D may correspond to TRBD1 or TRBD2 (5 bases each). V was trimmed by 9 bases and J by 7 bases, leaving 12 bases between them. The CDR3 covers 12 residues. Germline V gene sequence: CDR1 KGHDR, CDR2 SFDVKD.

As concerns this clonotype: This CDR3 is missing its conserved last phenylalanine or tryptophan, likely due to a read error. It is unclear where the CDR3 begins or ends on the DNA, so no DNA is shown, and the CDR3 is as TCRdb lists it. The J gene is TRBJ2-1, the V gene TRBV7-8; TRBD1 was called by the table and not checked on the DNA. The germline gives CDR1 SGHVS, CDR2 FQNEAQ. The CDR3 is made up of 13 amino acids, end residues included. The CDR3 sequence: CASSVGADTQYFG.

This clonotype was detected ten times or more. The J gene is TRBJ1-5, the V gene TRBV28; D not resolved. CDR1 is MDHEN and CDR2 is SYDVKM in the germline V gene. The CDR3 covers 13 residues. Trimming took 7 bases from V and 1 from J, leaving 8 bases between them. CDR3: CASNLGSNQPQHF. CDR3 DNA sequence: TGTGCCAGCAATCTTGGGAGCAATCAGCCCCAGCATTTT. The complete variable domain, with remaining parts taken from reference TRBV28 and TRBJ1-5, reads DVKVTQSSRYLVKRTGEKVFLECVQDMDHENMFWYRQDPGLGLRLIYFSYDVKMKEKGDIPEGYSVSREKKERFSLILESASTNQTSMYLCASNLGSNQPQHFGDGTRLSIL.